Listed below are T cell receptor beta chains from one sample, sequenced in a study of blood T cells in healthy people across ages. TCRdb reprocessed the 5' RACE reads via MiXCR and lists one record per CDR3 protein. The sample contains some 1.8 million distinct CDR3 sequences, 30% to 40% of which appear only once. Sequencing was performed on blood. Every receptor here comes from a human donor in good health. Both conserved end residues are part of each CDR3. The D gene is left open where the match is weak. Clone size appears in some rows only: once, few, many, or a class for an expanded clone.

j_gene | abundance | d_gene | v_gene | CDR3nt | CDR3aa
TRBJ2-3 | once | . | TRBV5-1 | TGCGCCAGCAGCCGCCAGGGGGGCGAAGCAGATACGCAGTATTTT | CASSRQGGEADTQYF
TRBJ2-3 | . | . | TRBV12-3/TRBV12-4 | TGTGCCAGCAGGCGGGGGCGAACAGATACGCAGTATTTT | CASRRGRTDTQYF
TRBJ2-1 | . | . | TRBV7-9 | TGTGCCAGCAGCTTAGGTGCAGGGGGAGGCCTCGATGAGCAGTTCTTC | CASSLGAGGGLDEQFF
TRBJ2-3 | . | . | TRBV12-3/TRBV12-4 | TGTGCCAGCGAGGTCTTCACGACAGATACGCAGTATTTT | CASEVFTTDTQYF
TRBJ2-5 | . | . | TRBV5-1 | TGCGCCAGCAGCTTCTCGACAGACCAAGAGACCCAGTACTTC | CASSFSTDQETQYF
TRBJ2-1 | . | . | TRBV7-2 | TGTGCCAGCAGCTTAGCGGGGATCACTACGGATGAGCAGTTCTTC | CASSLAGITTDEQFF
TRBJ1-1 | few | . | TRBV4-3 | TGCGCCAGCAGCCCCCGGTCAGGGCACACTGAAGCTTTCTTT | CASSPRSGHTEAFF
TRBJ2-7 | . | . | TRBV29-1 | TGCAGCGTTGCCCCGAGGCGGGGGCCCTACGAGCAGTACTTC | CSVAPRRGPYEQYF
TRBJ2-7 | many | . | TRBV9 | TGTGCCAGCAGCGGTGGAGGGAACGAGCAGTACTTC | CASSGGGNEQYF
TRBJ2-7 | . | TRBD2 | TRBV5-1 | TGCGCCAGCAGCCAATATGGGGCGGGGGGACCCTACGAGCAGTACTTC | CASSQYGAGGPYEQYF
TRBJ2-1 | . | TRBD2 | TRBV9 | TGTGCCAGCAGCGTAGGGACTAGCGATTTCGATGAGCAGTTCTTC | CASSVGTSDFDEQFF
TRBJ2-1 | few | TRBD2 | TRBV9 | TGTGCCAGCAGCCCCAGCGGGGTTGAATCTTACAATGAGCAGTTCTTC | CASSPSGVESYNEQFF
TRBJ1-2 | . | . | TRBV12-3/TRBV12-4 | TGTGCCAGCAGGTCCGGGATTCCAGGCGCCTATGGCTACACCTTC | CASRSGIPGAYGYTF
TRBJ2-3 | . | . | TRBV5-1 | TGCGCCAGCGCCCAGGGAAGCACAGATACGCAGTATTTT | CASAQGSTDTQYF
TRBJ1-1 | . | . | TRBV7-2 | TGTGCCAGCACCCGCCTGGGGGGGACGGGTATGAACACTGAAGCTTTCTTT | CASTRLGGTGMNTEAFF
TRBJ2-1 | . | TRBD2 | TRBV6-2/TRBV6-3 | TGTGCCAGCAGTTATCGGGGTAGCGGGGGCCCGAGCTCCTACAATGAGCAGTTCTTC | CASSYRGSGGPSSYNEQFF
TRBJ2-3 | many | . | TRBV4-3 | TGCGCCAGCAGCCAAGGGGCAACAGATACGCAGTATTTT | CASSQGATDTQYF
TRBJ2-5 | . | . | TRBV3-1 | TGTGCCAGCAGCCAAGCCAATGGGGAGACCCAGTACTTC | CASSQANGETQYF
TRBJ1-2 | . | . | TRBV28 | TGTGCCAGCAGTTTAAGGGTTATGTTTTATGGCTACACCTTC | CASSLRVMFYGYTF
TRBJ1-2 | . | . | TRBV10-3 | TGTGCCATCAGTGATTCGAACGATGATGGCTACACCTTC | CAISDSNDDGYTF
TRBJ2-1 | . | TRBD1 | TRBV7-3 | TGTGCCAGCAGCCAAGGGGCGGGACAGGGGGCGCATGAGCAGTTCTTC | CASSQGAGQGAHEQFF
TRBJ1-2 | few | . | TRBV29-1 | TGCAGCGTTGAGTTCGTGCCAATCTATGGCTACACCTTC | CSVEFVPIYGYTF
TRBJ1-2 | . | TRBD1 | TRBV20-1 | TGCAGTGCTAGACCCGGGACAGGAAATGGCTACACCTTC | CSARPGTGNGYTF
TRBJ2-7 | few | . | TRBV6-1 | TGTGCCAGCAGTGAATCAGGGCGCTCCTACGAGCAGTACTTC | CASSESGRSYEQYF
TRBJ1-2 | . | . | TRBV12-3/TRBV12-4 | TGTGCCAGCAGTTCCACGGAGGACTTTTACTATGGCTACACCTTC | CASSSTEDFYYGYTF
TRBJ2-5 | . | TRBD2 | TRBV2 | TGTGCCAGCAGTGAAGCGCGCGGGGGGCGCGGTGAGACCCAGTACTTC | CASSEARGGRGETQYF
TRBJ2-1 | . | . | TRBV7-9 | TGTGCCAGCAGCCCAGGGGGGGTCGCAAACAATGAGCAGTTCTTC | CASSPGGVANNEQFF
TRBJ2-1 | . | . | TRBV2 | TGTGCCAGCAGCGAGGCGGGCCTTAATGAGCAGTTCTTC | CASSEAGLNEQFF
TRBJ2-7 | . | . | TRBV7-2 | TGTGCCAGCAGTATTCAGGGCGAGGGCCCCTACGAGCAGTACTTC | CASSIQGEGPYEQYF
TRBJ1-2 | few | . | TRBV29-1 | TGCAGCGTTGAGCGCCACCGGTCAGCAAGGAGGGGCTACACCTTC | CSVERHRSARRGYTF
TRBJ2-5 | many | . | TRBV20-1 | TGCAGTGCTGAAAGGTACCAAGAGACCCAGTACTTC | CSAERYQETQYF
TRBJ2-5 | . | . | TRBV5-5 | TGTGCCAGCAGCTTGGAAGCCGGGTTTAAAAAGACCCAGTACTTC | CASSLEAGFKKTQYF
TRBJ2-7 | few | . | TRBV5-5 | TGTGCCAGCAGCCTACCCGGGGAGCACGAGCAGTACTTC | CASSLPGEHEQYF
TRBJ2-5 | . | . | TRBV6-2/TRBV6-3 | TGTGCCAGCAGTTACGGGCTACAACAAGAGACCCAGTACTTC | CASSYGLQQETQYF
TRBJ1-1 | . | . | TRBV10-3 | TGTGCCACCGGGGGGGGCAGGGGATCATCTGAAGCTTTCTTT | CATGGGRGSSEAFF
TRBJ2-1 | . | TRBD2 | TRBV7-3 | TGTGCCAGCAGATTTAGCGGGGAATCCTACAATGAGCAGTTCTTC | CASRFSGESYNEQFF
TRBJ1-2 | . | . | TRBV3-1 | TGTGCCAGCAGCCCCGACGGCAGTCCCTATGGCTACACCTTC | CASSPDGSPYGYTF
TRBJ2-5 | . | . | TRBV27 | TGTGCCAGCAGTTTGAGCGGCCCTTGGGGAGGAGAGACCCAGTACTTC | CASSLSGPWGGETQYF